These 15 T cell receptor beta chains came from one sample sequenced in a study of OX40 agonist ivuxolimab in advanced cancers. Sequenced by immunoSEQ multiplex PCR; TCRdb stores in-frame clones only, minus some. This sample yields 65,000 or so clones, of which just under 85% are seen a single time; about 3.7% belongs to the top ten. The source was CD4+ or CD8+ T cells sorted from blood, collected in a trial of the OX40 agonist ivuxolimab. The receptor set was obtained from an adult with an advanced solid tumor such as melanoma, head and neck, liver or kidney cancer.

The J gene is TRBJ2-1, the V gene TRBV19, with 11 bases that match TRBD2. V was clipped by 6 bases and J by 0 bases; unmatched bases: 22. Looked up from germline, CDR1 is LNHDA and CDR2 is SQIVND (reference sequence). The CDR3 is 22 residues long. CDR3 region: CASSLGNRRLAGYYSSYNEQFF. CDR3 bases: TGTGCCAGTAGCCTGGGGAACAGAAGACTAGCGGGGTACTATTCCTCCTACAATGAGCAGTTCTTC.

There are a few counts of this clone. This chain uses TRBV19 with TRBJ2-5, with D uncertain. With 2 bases removed from V and 2 bases from J, the gap between germline ends came to 0 bases. Germline-derived CDR1 and CDR2 are LNHDA and SQIVND (reference sequence). CDR3 size: 11 residues. CDR3 loop: CASSIQETQYF. DNA of the CDR3: TGTGCCAGTAGTATACAAGAGACCCAGTACTTC.

The genes are TRBV21-1 and TRBJ2-7; no check of the table's D call, TRBD2, against the DNA was made. TRBV21-1 is given as a pseudogene. The CDR3 loop spans 22 amino acids. The CDR3: CASSTGSSTGALTSGPPCEQYF. CDR3 nucleotides: TGTGCCAGCAGCACTGGTTCGTCGACAGGGGCCTTGACTAGCGGACCTCCTTGCGAGCAGTACTTC.

The chain has TRBV11-2 and TRBJ2-7, with D uncertain. Trimming removed 1 base at V and 0 bases at J, with 7 bases between. Germline assignment: CDR1 SGHAT and CDR2 FQNNGV. CDR3 length: 14 amino acids. The CDR3 loop is CASSLALNSYEQYF. The CDR3, as DNA: TGTGCCAGCAGCTTAGCGCTGAACTCCTACGAGCAGTACTTC.

The chain uses TRBV10-3 and TRBJ1-1; the D is unclear. V was shortened by 6 bases and J by 1 base, with 9 bases between the two germline ends. The CDR3 is 13 residues long. Germline assignment: CDR1 ENHRY and CDR2 SYGVKD. CDR3 bases: TGTGCCATCAGCCCCGAAGCGAACACTGAAGCTTTCTTT. The encoded protein is CAISPEANTEAFF.

The chain uses TRBV5-4 and TRBJ2-3, with TRBD1 identical over 7 bases. V dropped 4 bases and J dropped 4; count of bases not matched to a gene: 9. Germline values: CDR1 SGHNT, CDR2 YYREEE (reference sequence). The CDR3 extends over 15 amino acids. The CDR3 coding sequence is TGTGCCAGCAGCCCGGACCCAGGGGGATCAGATACGCAGTATTTT. This sequence encodes CASSPDPGGSDTQYF.

The chain employs TRBV19 and TRBJ1-1; no clear D gene. The CDR3 is 13 residues long. CDR1 LNHDA and CDR2 SQIVND come from the germline V gene (reference sequence). V shed 4 bases and J shed 7 bases, with 13 bases lying between them. The CDR3 is CASSKLYDDEAFF. CDR3 in DNA: TGTGCCAGTAGTAAGCTTTACGACGATGAAGCTTTCTTT.

Turning to this clone: Other DNA sequences within the sample encode an identical CDR3. The genes are TRBV5-1 and TRBJ2-3; D remains unclear. CDR1 is SGHRS and CDR2 is YFSETQ in the germline V gene. The CDR3 has 14 amino acids. V was cut by 0 bases and J by 1 base, with 6 bases left in between. CDR3 sequence reads: CASSLEGGTDTQYF. The CDR3 coding sequence is TGCGCCAGCAGCTTGGAAGGCGGCACAGATACGCAGTATTTT. Looking up the rest from reference TRBV5-1 and TRBJ2-3 gives the full variable domain: KAGVTQTPRYLIKTRGQQVTLSCSPISGHRSVSWYQQTPGQGLQFLFEYFSETQRNKGNFPGRFSGRQFSNSRSEMNVSTLELGDSALYLCASSLEGGTDTQYFGPGTRLTVL.

The rearrangement uses TRBV28 and TRBJ2-3; D possibly corresponds to TRBD2 (6 bases). Trimming cost V 5 bases and J 0 bases, with 9 bases left between them. The CDR3 has 14 amino acids. Looked up from germline, CDR1 is MDHEN and CDR2 is SYDVKM. The CDR3 DNA sequence: TGTGCCAGCAGTCCCCGGGGGAGCACAGATACGCAGTATTTT. This gives the protein CASSPRGSTDTQYF.

This clone was counted a single time. V gene TRBV7-9 combines with J gene TRBJ1-6, with unresolved D. The germline V and J ends were trimmed by 5 bases and 3 bases, with 11 bases remaining between them. Germline-derived CDR1 and CDR2 are SEHNR and FQNEAQ (reference sequence). The CDR3 has 15 residues. The CDR3 bases are TGTGCCAGCAGCAACTCGGTTAACTATAATTCACCCCTCCACTTT. It specifies CASSNSVNYNSPLHF.

This chain uses TRBV4-1 with TRBJ2-6; possible D gene TRBD2, 5 bases. V lost 4 bases and J 4 bases, leaving 14 bases between the germline ends. CDR3 length: 16 amino acids. Germline V gene data show CDR1 as MGHRA and CDR2 as YSYEKL. The CDR3, as DNA: TGCGCCAGCAGCCTCCTCGGGGTTTTGGGGGCCAACGTCCTGACTTTC. It specifies CASSLLGVLGANVLTF.

The gene calls are TRBV25-1 and TRBJ2-2; the D is unclear. Germline V lookup: CDR1 MGHDK, CDR2 SYGVNS. The CDR3 covers 12 residues. The V and J ends lost 1 base and 6 bases respectively, with 3 bases between them. This CDR3 is CASSELAGELFF. CDR3 DNA: TGTGCCAGCAGTGAATTGGCCGGGGAGCTGTTTTTT.

The rearrangement links TRBV30 to TRBJ2-1; either TRBD1 or TRBD2 may fit D (5 bases each). CDR3 length: 15 residues. V shed 3 bases and J shed 9 bases, with 21 bases lying between them. Germline assignment: CDR1 GTSNPN and CDR2 SVGIG (reference sequence). In DNA, the CDR3 is TGTGCCTGGAGCCCTAAAGGGGACCTTGGAGGTGAGCAGTTCTTC. Protein product: CAWSPKGDLGGEQFF.

The J gene is TRBJ1-4, the V gene TRBV28; possible D gene TRBD1, 6 bases. The germline V gene has CDR1 MDHEN and CDR2 SYDVKM. V lost 6 bases and J lost 7, with 12 bases in between. CDR3 length equals 13 residues. The CDR3 spells CASSPGEAEKLFF. The CDR3 nucleotides are TGTGCCAGCAGCCCAGGGGAGGCTGAAAAACTGTTTTTT. Together with reference TRBV28 and TRBJ1-4, the CDR3 gives the full variable domain: DVKVTQSSRYLVKRTGEKVFLECVQDMDHENMFWYRQDPGLGLRLIYFSYDVKMKEKGDIPEGYSVSREKKERFSLILESASTNQTSMYLCASSPGEAEKLFFGSGTQLSVL.

This clone was detected a few times. The CDR3 is CASSFSFQGFVAFF. Written as DNA, the CDR3 is TGTGCCAGCAGTTTCTCGTTTCAGGGATTTGTAGCTTTCTTT. This chain uses TRBV28 with TRBJ1-1; D perhaps matches TRBD1 (5 bases). Per germline, CDR1 MDHEN and CDR2 SYDVKM. The CDR3 loop spans 14 amino acids. V was clipped by 3 bases and J by 10 bases, with 18 bases between them.